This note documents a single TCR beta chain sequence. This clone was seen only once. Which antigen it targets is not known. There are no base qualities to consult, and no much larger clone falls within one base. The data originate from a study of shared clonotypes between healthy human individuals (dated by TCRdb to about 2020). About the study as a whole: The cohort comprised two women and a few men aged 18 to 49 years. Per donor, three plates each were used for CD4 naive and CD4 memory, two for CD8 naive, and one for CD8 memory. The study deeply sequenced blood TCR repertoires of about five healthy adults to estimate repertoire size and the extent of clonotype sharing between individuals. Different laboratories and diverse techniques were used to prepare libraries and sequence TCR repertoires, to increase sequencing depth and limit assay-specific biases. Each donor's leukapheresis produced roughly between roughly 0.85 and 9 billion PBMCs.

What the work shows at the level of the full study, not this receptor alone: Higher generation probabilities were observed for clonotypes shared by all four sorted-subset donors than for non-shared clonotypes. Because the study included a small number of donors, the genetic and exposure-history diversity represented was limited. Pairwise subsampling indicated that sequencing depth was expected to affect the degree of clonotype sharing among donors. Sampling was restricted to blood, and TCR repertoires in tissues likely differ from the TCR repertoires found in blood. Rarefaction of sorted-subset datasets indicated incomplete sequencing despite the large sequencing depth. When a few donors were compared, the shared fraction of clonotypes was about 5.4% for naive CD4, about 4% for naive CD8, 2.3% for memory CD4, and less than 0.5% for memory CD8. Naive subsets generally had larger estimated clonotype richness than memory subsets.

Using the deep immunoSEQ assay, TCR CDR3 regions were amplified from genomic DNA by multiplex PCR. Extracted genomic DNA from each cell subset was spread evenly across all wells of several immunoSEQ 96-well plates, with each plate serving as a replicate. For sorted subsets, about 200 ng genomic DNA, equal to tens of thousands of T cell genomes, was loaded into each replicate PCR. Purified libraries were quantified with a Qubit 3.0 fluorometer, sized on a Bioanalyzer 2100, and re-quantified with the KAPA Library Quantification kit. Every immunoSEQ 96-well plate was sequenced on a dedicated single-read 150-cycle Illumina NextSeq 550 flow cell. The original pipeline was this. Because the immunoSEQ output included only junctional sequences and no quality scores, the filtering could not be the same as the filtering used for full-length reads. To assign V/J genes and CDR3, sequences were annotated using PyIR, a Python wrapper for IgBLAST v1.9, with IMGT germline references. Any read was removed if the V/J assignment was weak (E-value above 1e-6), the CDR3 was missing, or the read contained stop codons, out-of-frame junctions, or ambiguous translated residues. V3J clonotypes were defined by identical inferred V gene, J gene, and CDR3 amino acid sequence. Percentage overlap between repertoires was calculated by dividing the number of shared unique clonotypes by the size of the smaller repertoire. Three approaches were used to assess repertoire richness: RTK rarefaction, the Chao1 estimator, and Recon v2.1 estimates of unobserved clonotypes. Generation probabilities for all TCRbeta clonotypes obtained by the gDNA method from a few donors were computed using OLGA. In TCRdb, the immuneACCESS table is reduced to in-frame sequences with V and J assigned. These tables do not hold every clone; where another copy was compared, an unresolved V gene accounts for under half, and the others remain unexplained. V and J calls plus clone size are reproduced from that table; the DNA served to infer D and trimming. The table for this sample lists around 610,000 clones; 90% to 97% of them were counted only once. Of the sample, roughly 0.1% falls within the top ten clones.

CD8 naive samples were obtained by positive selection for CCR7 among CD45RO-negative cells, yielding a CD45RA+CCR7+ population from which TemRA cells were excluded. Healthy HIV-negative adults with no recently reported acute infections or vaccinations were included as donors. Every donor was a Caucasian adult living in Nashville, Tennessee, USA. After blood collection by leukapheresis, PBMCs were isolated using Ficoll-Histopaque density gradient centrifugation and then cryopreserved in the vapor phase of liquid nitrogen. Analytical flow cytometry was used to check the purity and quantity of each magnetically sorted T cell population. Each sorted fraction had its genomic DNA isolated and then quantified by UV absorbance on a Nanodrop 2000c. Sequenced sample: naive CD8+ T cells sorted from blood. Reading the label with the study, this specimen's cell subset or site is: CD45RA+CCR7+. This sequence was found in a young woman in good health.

In nucleotide form, the sequence is TGTGCCAGCAGCCCCGAGGGGGGCTACGAGCAGTACTTC. Its translation is CASSPEGGYEQYF. The sequence links TRBV7-6 to TRBJ2-5, with the D gene tentatively TRBD1 or TRBD2, based on 6 matching bases in each. The J call may be mistaken, given a closer DNA end match to TRBJ2-7. CDR1 and CDR2 are read off the germline V gene as SGHVS and FNYEAQ. The CDR3 numbers 13 residues from cysteine through phenylalanine. Here the CDR3 DNA is all that survives: 39 bases in frame from base 1.